The subject of this entry is one T cell receptor beta chain. Its specificity is not known. Germline lookup yields CDR1 LNHDA and CDR2 SQIVND (reference sequence). Trimming cost V 1 base and J 6 bases; bases outside gene matches: 5. The CDR3 has 14 residues. These data originate in a study of cytomegalovirus exposure and HLA in healthy donors. Across the study: Out of 150 million to 200 million T cells, an earlier analysis found around 120 million unique TCR beta sequences in total. Findings and caveats of the study: Sequencing likely produced, as an artifact, a cluster of highly shared sequence variants. Across all donors, roughly uniform sequencing depth was an assumption of the presence/absence analyses.

A multiplex PCR was run with 60 Vbeta primers and 13 Jbeta primers. The assay was immunoSEQ multiplex PCR, and TCRdb's table has in-frame clones only and misses some. The sample has 130,000 or so clones; approximately 71% are singletons. The rearrangement links TRBV19 to TRBJ2-7; 8 bases line up with TRBD2. Sequencing used PBMCs. The TCR was taken from a woman between 55 and 75 years old in good health and CMV-seronegative. In DNA form, the CDR3 reads TGTGCCAGTAGTATAGGTAGCGGGACGGGCGAGCAGTACTTC. Translated: CASSIGSGTGEQYF.